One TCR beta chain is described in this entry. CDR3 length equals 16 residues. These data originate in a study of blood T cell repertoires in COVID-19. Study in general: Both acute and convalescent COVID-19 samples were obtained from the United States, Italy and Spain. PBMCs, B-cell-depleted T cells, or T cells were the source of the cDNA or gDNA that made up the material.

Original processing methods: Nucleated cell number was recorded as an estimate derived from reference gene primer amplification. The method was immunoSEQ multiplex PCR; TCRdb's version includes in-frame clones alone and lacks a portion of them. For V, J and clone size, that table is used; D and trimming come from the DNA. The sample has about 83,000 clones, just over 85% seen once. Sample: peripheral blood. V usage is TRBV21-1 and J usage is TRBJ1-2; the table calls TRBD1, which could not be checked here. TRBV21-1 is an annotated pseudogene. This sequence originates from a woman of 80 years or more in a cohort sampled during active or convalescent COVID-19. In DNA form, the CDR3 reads TGTGCCAGCAGCAAAAGCATACAGGGTTTTAACTATGGCTACACCTTC. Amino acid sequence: CASSKSIQGFNYGYTF.